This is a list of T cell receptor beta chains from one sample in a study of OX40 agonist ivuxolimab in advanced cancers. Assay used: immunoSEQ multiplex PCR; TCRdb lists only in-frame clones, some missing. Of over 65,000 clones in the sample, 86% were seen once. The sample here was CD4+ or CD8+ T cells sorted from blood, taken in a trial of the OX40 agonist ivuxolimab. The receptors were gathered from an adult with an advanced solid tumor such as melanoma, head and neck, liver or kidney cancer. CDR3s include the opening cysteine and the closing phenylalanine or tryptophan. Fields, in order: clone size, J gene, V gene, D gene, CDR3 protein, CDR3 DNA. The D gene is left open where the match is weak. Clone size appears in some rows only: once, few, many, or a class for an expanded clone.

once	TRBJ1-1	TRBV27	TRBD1	CASSRGQVNTEAFF	TGTGCCAGCAGTCGCGGACAGGTGAACACTGAAGCTTTCTTT
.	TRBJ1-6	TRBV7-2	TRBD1	CASGLGQDRNSPLHF	TGTGCCAGCGGCTTGGGACAGGACCGAAATTCACCCCTCCACTTT
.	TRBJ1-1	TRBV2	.	CASSEVPITAFF	TGTGCCAGCAGTGAAGTACCGATAACGGCTTTCTTT
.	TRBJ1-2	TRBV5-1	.	CASSVATGKDGYTF	TGCGCCAGCAGCGTGGCTACAGGGAAGGATGGCTACACCTTC
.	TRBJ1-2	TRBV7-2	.	CASSLSPRAYGYTF	TGTGCCAGCAGCTTATCTCCCAGGGCCTATGGCTACACCTTC
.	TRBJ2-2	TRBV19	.	CAIIDSNTGELFF	TGTGCCATCATCGACTCGAACACCGGGGAGCTGTTTTTT
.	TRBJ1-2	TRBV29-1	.	CSVETDDYGYTF	TGCAGCGTCGAGACAGACGACTATGGCTACACCTTC
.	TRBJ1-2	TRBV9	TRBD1	CASSPGQGVNYGYTF	TGTGCCAGCAGCCCGGGACAGGGAGTAAACTATGGCTACACCTTC
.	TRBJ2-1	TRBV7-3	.	CASSYGGGEQFF	TGTGCCAGCAGCTACGGTGGGGGTGAGCAGTTCTTC
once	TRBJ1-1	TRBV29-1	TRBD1	CSVRTGATEAFF	TGCAGCGTAAGGACAGGGGCCACTGAAGCTTTCTTT
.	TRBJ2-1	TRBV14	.	CASSPRLAYNEQFF	TGTGCCAGCAGCCCCCGACTAGCCTACAATGAGCAGTTCTTC
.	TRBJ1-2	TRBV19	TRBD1	CASSIIPGQINYGYTF	TGTGCCAGTAGTATAATTCCGGGACAGATAAACTATGGCTACACCTTC
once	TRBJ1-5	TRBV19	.	CASTRAGVSNQPQHF	TGTGCCAGTACCCGGGCAGGGGTAAGCAATCAGCCCCAGCATTTT
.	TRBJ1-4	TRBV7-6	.	CASSPRPQTNEKLFF	TGTGCCAGCAGCCCTCGCCCCCAAACTAATGAAAAACTGTTTTTT
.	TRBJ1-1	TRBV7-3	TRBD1	CASSLEGAGAEAFF	TGTGCCAGCAGCTTAGAGGGGGCGGGCGCTGAAGCTTTCTTT
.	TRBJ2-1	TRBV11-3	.	CASSLTPFSYNEQFF	TGTGCCAGCAGCCTTACCCCTTTCTCCTACAATGAGCAGTTCTTC
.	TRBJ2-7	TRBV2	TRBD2	CASSGRAGISYEQYF	TGTGCCAGCAGTGGGCGAGCGGGGATCTCCTACGAGCAGTACTTC
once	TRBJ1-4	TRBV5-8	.	CASSPGKQGGEKLFF	TGTGCCAGCAGTCCGGGGAAACAGGGAGGAGAAAAACTGTTTTTT
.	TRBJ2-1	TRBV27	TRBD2	CASTRLAGVPNEQFF	TGTGCCAGCACACGACTAGCGGGAGTACCCAATGAGCAGTTCTTC
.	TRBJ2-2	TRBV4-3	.	CASRGYTGELFF	TGCGCCAGCAGAGGGTACACCGGGGAGCTGTTTTTT
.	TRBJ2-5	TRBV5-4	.	CASSSPGSGETQYF	TGTGCCAGCAGCTCACCAGGATCAGGGGAGACCCAGTACTTC
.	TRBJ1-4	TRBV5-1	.	CASSSPGDEKLFF	TGCGCCAGCAGCTCGCCCGGGGATGAAAAACTGTTTTTT
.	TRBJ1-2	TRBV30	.	CAWSQGIYGYTF	TGTGCCTGGAGCCAGGGAATCTATGGCTACACCTTC
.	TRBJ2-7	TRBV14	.	CASSQDLSYEQYF	TGTGCCAGCAGCCAAGACTTGAGCTACGAGCAGTACTTC
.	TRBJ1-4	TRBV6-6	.	CASSYDGGTDEKLFF	TGTGCCAGCAGTTACGACGGGGGCACCGATGAAAAACTGTTTTTT
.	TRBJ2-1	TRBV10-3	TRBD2	CAISESGTSGYNEQFF	TGTGCCATCAGTGAGTCGGGGACTAGCGGATACAATGAGCAGTTCTTC
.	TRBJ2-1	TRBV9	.	CASSVGGGVYNEQFF	TGTGCCAGCAGCGTAGGAGGGGGGGTCTACAATGAGCAGTTCTTC
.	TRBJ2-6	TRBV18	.	CASTGVVGANVLTF	TGTGCCAGCACCGGAGTGGTTGGGGCCAACGTCCTGACTTTC
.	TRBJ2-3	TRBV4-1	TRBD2	CASSQRASGGAADTQYF	TGCGCCAGCAGTCAGAGGGCTAGCGGGGGGGCAGCAGATACGCAGTATTTT
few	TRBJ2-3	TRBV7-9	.	CASSLELRTDTQYF	TGTGCCAGCAGCTTAGAACTCCGTACAGATACGCAGTATTTT
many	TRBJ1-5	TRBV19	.	CASRALWGSNQPQHF	TGTGCCAGTAGAGCCTTGTGGGGTAGCAATCAGCCCCAGCATTTT
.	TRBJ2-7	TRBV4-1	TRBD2	CASSHSLRTRSPEQYF	TGCGCCAGCAGCCACTCTCTTAGGACTAGGTCCCCCGAGCAGTACTTC
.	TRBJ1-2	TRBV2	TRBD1	CASNTGGNYGYTF	TGTGCCAGCAATACAGGGGGTAACTATGGCTACACCTTC
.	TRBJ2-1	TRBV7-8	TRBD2	CASSNPGLGPYNEQFF	TGTGCCAGCAGCAACCCGGGACTAGGGCCTTACAATGAGCAGTTCTTC
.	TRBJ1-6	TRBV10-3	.	CAIGGSYNSPLHF	TGTGCCATCGGGGGGTCCTATAATTCACCCCTCCACTTT
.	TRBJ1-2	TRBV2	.	CASSVSGRTYGYTF	TGTGCCAGCAGTGTTTCAGGGAGGACCTATGGCTACACCTTC
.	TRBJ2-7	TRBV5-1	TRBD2	CASSLGDSSGRGYEQYF	TGCGCCAGCAGCTTGGGGGATTCTAGCGGGAGGGGTTACGAGCAGTACTTC
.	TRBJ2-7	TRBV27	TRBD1	CASSSTGRTGSYYEQYF	TGTGCCAGCAGTTCCACCGGCCGGACAGGAAGCTACTACGAGCAGTACTTC
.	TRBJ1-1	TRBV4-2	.	CASSSVGNTEAFF	TGTGCCAGCAGCTCGGTGGGGAACACTGAAGCTTTCTTT
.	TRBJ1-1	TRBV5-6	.	CASSSPANTEAFF	TGTGCCAGCAGCTCTCCAGCGAACACTGAAGCTTTCTTT
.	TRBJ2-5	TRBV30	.	CAGGGIQETQYF	TGTGCCGGAGGGGGAATCCAAGAGACCCAGTACTTC
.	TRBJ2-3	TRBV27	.	CASSIQGTTDTQYF	TGTGCCAGCAGTATACAGGGAACCACAGATACGCAGTATTTT
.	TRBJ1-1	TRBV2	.	CASSEAQETEEAFF	TGTGCCAGCAGTGAAGCGCAGGAGACAGAAGAAGCTTTCTTT
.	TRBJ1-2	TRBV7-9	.	CASSLWGEAGYTF	TGTGCCAGCAGCTTATGGGGGGAAGCTGGCTACACCTTC
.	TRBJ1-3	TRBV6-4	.	CASSVQGGGNTIYF	TGTGCCAGCAGTGTTCAAGGGGGGGGAAACACCATATATTTT
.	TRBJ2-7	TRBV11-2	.	CASSLGAGSPYEQYF	TGTGCCAGCAGCTTAGGTGCGGGGAGCCCCTACGAGCAGTACTTC